This T cell receptor (beta chain) was sequenced for a study of blood T cells in healthy people across ages. Then a second PCR, running about 7 to 11 cycles, was carried out with a sample-barcoded 5' primer and a J-beta primer mix. Any given sample supplied a minimum of 2.5 million CDR3-containing paired-end reads. From the 5' RACE reads, TCRdb called clonotypes with MiXCR, one entry per CDR3 protein. The data contain about 1.1 million distinct CDR3 sequences, less than 45% of them singletons. CDR1 and CDR2 from the germline V gene are SGDLS and YYNGEE. The length of the CDR3 is 15 residues. V lost 3 bases and J lost 4; bases outside the gene matches: 6. Healthy Russian Caucasian donors spanned ages about 6 to 95 years.

V and J are TRBV9 and TRBJ2-1; 8 bases agree with TRBD2. Sequencing was carried out using blood. This TCR was recovered from a man younger than 35 in good health. DNA for the CDR3: TGTGCCAGCAGCGCTGTAGCGGGATCTTACAATGAGCAGTTCTTC. The encoded protein is CASSAVAGSYNEQFF. Filled out from reference TRBV9 and TRBJ2-1, the complete variable domain reads DSGVTQTPKHLITATGQRVTLRCSPRSGDLSVYWYQQSLDQGLQFLIQYYNGEERAKGNILERFSAQQFPDLHSELNLSSLELGDSALYFCASSAVAGSYNEQFFGPGTRLTVL.